These 2 T cell receptor beta chains were sequenced from one sample in a study of metastatic and nonmetastatic thyroid tumors. No patient had received any treatment before thyroid surgery. MiXCR re-clonotyped the PCR reads for TCRdb. The sample includes more than 15,000 clones, roughly 26% of them seen just once. Sequenced material: blood. The receptor set was obtained from a male donor with papillary thyroid cancer or a benign thyroid nodule (not recorded which). Some clones in this sample may be carry-over from other donors' samples.

This clone was observed at least ten times. The chain recombines TRBV27 with TRBJ2-7; 9 bases fit TRBD1. The V and J ends lost 2 bases and 2 bases, in that order; junction bases with no gene match: 13. Germline-derived CDR1 and CDR2 are MNHEY and SMNVEV (reference sequence). This CDR3 comprises 18 residues. CDR3 sequence reads: CASSLQNLDRGRPYEQYF. Here the CDR3 DNA reads TGTGCCAGCAGTTTACAAAATCTGGACAGGGGAAGACCCTACGAGCAGTACTTC.

This clone was seen many times. The J gene is TRBJ2-5, the V gene TRBV20-1; possibly TRBD2 for D (5 bases). CDR3 length: 13 amino acids. Germline-derived CDR1 and CDR2 are DFQATT and SNEGSKA (reference sequence). Trimming removed 5 bases from V and 4 bases from J, with 14 bases in between. CDR3 in DNA: TGCAGTGCTGGGGTTCCAAGCGGAGAGACCCAGTACTTC. Protein product: CSAGVPSGETQYF.